A selection of T cell receptor beta chains follows, all from one sample in a study of OX40 agonist ivuxolimab in advanced cancers. The method was immunoSEQ multiplex PCR; TCRdb's version includes in-frame clones alone and lacks a portion of them. The repertoire has around 63,000 clones, roughly 90% of them found once; the top ten carry approximately 1.1%. Sequencing was performed on CD4+ or CD8+ T cells sorted from blood, taken in a trial of the OX40 agonist ivuxolimab. The receptor set was obtained from an adult with an advanced solid tumor such as melanoma, head and neck, liver or kidney cancer. CDR3s include the opening cysteine and the closing phenylalanine or tryptophan. The D gene is left open where the match is weak. Clone size is not always given. Where it is, it says once, few, many or a class for expanded clones.

clone_size | j_call | v_call | d_call | cdr3_aa
- | TRBJ2-7 | TRBV7-8 | TRBD2 | CASSFSGGPYEQYF
- | TRBJ2-3 | TRBV18 | - | CASSPQGGQWDTQYF
- | TRBJ2-7 | TRBV5-1 | - | CASSLRGGGSYEQYF
- | TRBJ1-1 | TRBV2 | - | CASTEQVGEAFF
- | TRBJ1-2 | TRBV5-1 | TRBD1 | CASSLGQGDGYTF
- | TRBJ2-7 | TRBV7-9 | - | CASSPDRFPYEQYF
- | TRBJ2-5 | TRBV5-6 | - | CASSALGLTQETQYF
- | TRBJ1-3 | TRBV6-1 | TRBD1 | CASSKDRDGNTIYF
- | TRBJ1-2 | TRBV28 | TRBD1 | CASTGGYGYTF
- | TRBJ1-1 | TRBV11-1 | - | CASSLDLGVTEAFF
- | TRBJ2-1 | TRBV5-1 | - | CASSLDRYNEQFF
- | TRBJ2-4 | TRBV4-1 | - | CASSPGLLAKNIQYF
- | TRBJ2-2 | TRBV19 | - | CASSTNGPGELFF
- | TRBJ1-3 | TRBV18 | - | CASSPSPLGSGNTIYF
few | TRBJ2-1 | TRBV5-1 | TRBD2 | CASRTGTSGRANEQFF
once | TRBJ2-3 | TRBV2 | - | CATGYGAVPGTDTQYF
- | TRBJ2-5 | TRBV5-6 | TRBD2 | CASTKGAGGSGETQYF
- | TRBJ1-2 | TRBV13 | - | CASSLAGFAGNANYGYTF
- | TRBJ2-2 | TRBV27 | TRBD1 | CASSPWTGGRGGELFF
- | TRBJ2-2 | TRBV6-6 | TRBD2 | CASSTSGSGNTGELFF
- | TRBJ1-4 | TRBV29-1 | - | CSVATNEKLFF
- | TRBJ2-6 | TRBV25-1 | - | CASSEHRDSGANVLTF
- | TRBJ2-7 | TRBV12-5 | TRBD2 | CASASGNSYEQYF
once | TRBJ2-1 | TRBV15 | - | CATRRQGDFTEQFF
once | TRBJ2-3 | TRBV7-8 | - | CASSKGQSTDTQYF
- | TRBJ2-7 | TRBV7-9 | - | CASSSLLSEQYF
- | TRBJ2-1 | TRBV10-3 | - | CAARDNHDHNEQFF
once | TRBJ2-3 | TRBV7-9 | - | CASSLQALGTDTQYF
- | TRBJ2-7 | TRBV7-2 | - | CASSQVAGVYEQYF
- | TRBJ2-1 | TRBV10-3 | TRBD2 | CAAQAAGGPGYNEQFF
- | TRBJ2-7 | TRBV30 | TRBD2 | CAWSPGGYEQYF
- | TRBJ2-1 | TRBV2 | - | CASSEAGGSYNEQFF
- | TRBJ2-1 | TRBV21-1 | - | CASSNFPWASGSHEQFF
- | TRBJ2-3 | TRBV5-1 | TRBD1 | CASSRKTGGTDTQYF
- | TRBJ2-3 | TRBV7-6 | - | CASSLGPEGDTQYF
- | TRBJ1-5 | TRBV6-5 | - | CASRGAGSNQPQHF
- | TRBJ2-1 | TRBV10-1 | - | CASSESNLSGDEQFF
- | TRBJ2-7 | TRBV2 | TRBD2 | CASSETSGPTYEQYF
- | TRBJ1-1 | TRBV11-3 | - | CASSLGRENTEAFF
- | TRBJ1-1 | TRBV7-6 | - | CASSFGEDTEAFF